This section outlines one TCR beta chain sequence together with its context. Which antigen it targets is not known. The sample holds no much larger clone one base away, and base qualities are not on file. From the cysteine up to the phenylalanine, the CDR3 has a length of 13 residues. Just CDR3 DNA is preserved here, 39 bases in frame from base 1. Via the germline V gene, CDR1 is SGHTA and CDR2 FQGTGA. Germline trimming amounts to 6 bases on V and 12 bases on J, with 11 as the count of junction bases outside the gene matches. The data are from a study of blood T cell repertoires in COVID-19 (dated by TCRdb to about 2020). Concerning the study at large: Samples from collaborators originated in the United States, Italy and Spain and spanned both the acute and convalescent phases of COVID-19. The samples were drawn from the first 160 participants of the ongoing ImmuneRACE study and from over 950 subjects provided by 6 global collaborators. The repertoires were made available in a free public database intended to serve as a resource for research on the immune response to SARS-CoV-2. Where available, HLA class I and class II types were taken from metadata supplied by the sample provider and were not determined by assay-based typing. The dataset comprised deeply sampled blood TCRbeta repertoires from subjects exposed to, actively infected with, or recovered from COVID-19. The prospective study material was composed of cDNA or gDNA derived from T cells, B-cell-depleted T cells, or PBMCs. A de-identified subject ID, COVID-19 status, age in years and sex were almost always included in the sample metadata.

The collaborating institutions used their own protocols to collect whole blood in K2EDTA tubes. For TCRbeta analysis, collaborators shipped samples in one of three forms: frozen whole blood, isolated PBMCs, or DNA extracted from either of those sample types. The paper as a whole reports these results and caveats: The quantity of clinical and demographic metadata differed by source and by participant and was supplied without curation.

TCRbeta CDR3 regions were amplified from genomic DNA using the immunoSEQ Assay, a bias-controlled multiplex PCR. In the paper's pipeline: Nucleated cell counts per sample were estimated from amplification of reference gene primers within the assay. Sequence reads were collapsed and filtered to measure the absolute abundance of every unique TCRbeta CDR3 rearrangement. For each sample, productive Simpson clonality was calculated as the square root of Simpson's diversity index across productive rearrangements. Here the immuneACCESS table is served through TCRdb, limited to in-frame sequences with V and J called. Missing clones are a known gap in these copies; in checked studies unresolved V genes cover under half, and the rest lacks a known reason. Clone size and V and J calls were adopted from that table, with D and trimming inferred from the DNA. This sample gives some 25,000 clones in total; about 92% of them show up just once. The ten largest make up around 30% of the sample.

The receptor's source is a man between 65 and 85 years old with active COVID-19. This chain joins TRBV7-3 to TRBJ2-1, and TRBD2 aligns with 7 junction nucleotides. Sequencing was done on a sample of peripheral blood. The CDR3 protein is CASRGGSDLGQFF. The nucleotide sequence is TGTGCCAGCAGGGGCGGGAGCGACTTGGGGCAGTTCTTC.